The present TCR beta chain was sequenced within a study of OX40 agonist ivuxolimab in advanced cancers. About the study: Subjects had a mean age of about 65 years, with a range of about 23 to 90; 82.7% were male.

Using immunoSEQ multiplex PCR, the repertoire was profiled, and TCRdb retains in-frame clones only, with some absent. This sample has roughly 56,000 clones, with 80% to 90% found just once. The junction had 4 bases not matched to a gene; V was cut back by 2 bases and J by 1 base. In germline, CDR1 is SGHRS, CDR2 YFSETQ. The CDR3 is made up of 15 amino acids. Broader study findings: Dose levels from 0.1 to 3.0 mg/kg saw CD4+ and CD8+ blood T cells expand clonally by week 6.

This clone appeared a single time. What it binds is not known. This specimen consisted of CD4+ or CD8+ T cells sorted from blood, obtained in a trial of the OX40 agonist ivuxolimab. The TCR sequence derives from an adult with an advanced solid tumor such as melanoma, head and neck, liver or kidney cancer. The chain combines TRBV5-1 with TRBJ2-3; 7 bases align to TRBD2. CDR3 in amino acids: CASSFAGRGTDTQYF. The DNA for the CDR3 is TGCGCCAGCAGCTTCGCGGGGAGGGGCACAGATACGCAGTATTTT.